The 21 T cell receptor beta chains below come from one sample, sequenced in a study of Ad26.COV2.S vaccination and SARS-CoV-2 variants (TCRdb year 2021). Libraries were made using the immunoSEQ multiplex PCR assay. The table was pulled from immuneACCESS by TCRdb, which kept in-frame rearrangements only. Such tables lose some clones; where checked, under half of the loss comes from unresolved V genes, and the rest has no known cause. The sample table records roughly 350,000 clones; about 88% of these occur just once. 9.5% to 12% of the sample goes to the ten largest clones. What the treatment or condition label conveys for this sample: 19 received Ad26.COV2.S at low or high dose, single or two shots; 5 received placebo; per-sample allocation not given. Repertoires of vaccine and placebo recipients were sequenced from samples taken on day 63 after the first injection. The sample was peripheral blood, taken in a trial of Ad26.COV2.S vaccine versus placebo. The receptors originated from a person aged 18-65 years who received the Ad26.COV2.S COVID-19 vaccine or a placebo.

The chain couples TRBV7-2 to TRBJ2-7, with TRBD1 identical over 7 bases. CDR1 and CDR2 from the germline V gene are SGHTA and FQGNSA. This CDR3 has 15 residues. Trimming removed 4 bases from V and 7 bases from J; junction bases left unmatched: 13. CDR3 loop: CASSSHDRALGEQYF. CDR3 DNA: TGTGCCAGCAGCTCCCACGACAGGGCCCTAGGGGAGCAGTACTTC.

This chain joins TRBV6-5 and TRBJ2-1; D uncertain. The V and J ends lost 1 base and 8 bases respectively, with 12 bases between them. Germline V CDR1 and CDR2: MNHEY, SVGAGI. This CDR3 comprises 14 residues. Here the CDR3 reads CASSYLSGRDEQFF. In DNA, the CDR3 is TGTGCCAGCAGTTACTTGTCAGGTCGGGATGAGCAGTTCTTC.

This clone was detected once. The rearrangement uses TRBV28 and TRBJ1-1, with D perhaps TRBD1 (5 bases). The V gene lost 2 bases and the J gene lost 6 bases, with 10 bases spanning the gap. Germline V gives CDR1 MDHEN, CDR2 SYDVKM. There are 13 residues in the CDR3. The CDR3 nucleotides are TGTGCCAGCAGTTTAGGGACGGAGCCTGAAGCTTTCTTT. Residues: CASSLGTEPEAFF.

The chain joins TRBV3-1 (or the pseudogene TRBV3-2) to TRBJ2-7, with 7 bases that match TRBD2. The CDR3 covers 13 residues. Germline assignment: CDR1 LGHDT and CDR2 YNNKEL (reference sequence). J lost 3 bases, V lost 4 bases, and 3 bases had no gene match. CDR3 DNA sequence: TGTGCCAGCAGCCTACTAGCGAACTACGAGCAGTACTTC. This codes for CASSLLANYEQYF.

The genes are TRBV7-2 and TRBJ1-5; the D is unclear. CDR3 length: 13 residues. The V gene's germline CDR1 is SGHTA and CDR2 FQGNSA. The V end was cut by 1 base, the J end by 8 bases, with 9 bases between. CDR3 region: CASSLGLREPQHF. The CDR3, as DNA: TGTGCCAGCAGCTTAGGGCTAAGGGAGCCCCAGCATTTT. The full variable domain, with the rest looked up from reference TRBV7-2 and TRBJ1-5, is GAGVSQSPSNKVTEKGKDVELRCDPISGHTALYWYRQSLGQGLEFLIYFQGNSAPDKSGLPSDRFSAERTGGSVSTLTIQRTQQEDSAVYLCASSLGLREPQHFGDGTRLSIL.

J is TRBJ2-7 and V is TRBV6-5; 7 positions agree with TRBD2. Germline CDR1 is MNHEY and CDR2 is SVGAGI. V lost 6 bases and J lost 9; bases outside the gene matches: 11. This CDR3 has 13 amino acids. The CDR3 region has the DNA TGTGCCAGCAGAGAGACTAGCAAGGGCAGGCAGTACTTC. The encoded protein is CASRETSKGRQYF.

The count of this clone is one. This chain connects TRBV24-1 to TRBJ2-7, with D perhaps matching TRBD1 (6 bases). Trimming took off 3 bases at V and 4 bases at J, with 24 bases between the two ends. This CDR3 contains 18 residues. The germline CDR1 and CDR2 sequences are KGHDR and SFDVKD. CDR3 coding DNA: TGTGCCACCAGTGATACAAATCTTAGGACAGCACTAAAGTACGAGCAGTACTTC. It specifies CATSDTNLRTALKYEQYF.

This clone was seen only once. The chain uses TRBV7-9 and TRBJ1-1; tentative D call: TRBD1 (6 bases). The V end was cut by 1 base, the J end by 4 bases, with 10 bases between. There are 14 residues in the CDR3. The germline CDR1 and CDR2 sequences are SEHNR and FQNEAQ (reference sequence). As DNA, the CDR3 is TGTGCCAGCAGCTTAGGAACAGGGCTCACTGAAGCTTTCTTT. This codes for CASSLGTGLTEAFF.

The chain is built from TRBV6-5 and TRBJ1-4; unclear D gene. Deletions cut 4 bases from V and 10 bases from J, with 16 bases between. CDR1 is MNHEY and CDR2 is SVGAGI in the germline V gene. This CDR3 region has 14 residues. This CDR3 is CASSSGPEGRKLFF. The CDR3 DNA sequence: TGTGCCAGCAGTTCCGGCCCCGAGGGCCGAAAACTGTTTTTT.

The CDR3 coding sequence is TGTGCCAGTACGGACAGGGGGGTTTGGCACGTTAGCAATCAGCCCCAGCATTTT. Translating it yields CASTDRGVWHVSNQPQHF. This chain joins TRBV19 and TRBJ1-5, with 10 bases that match TRBD1. V shed 7 bases and J 0 bases; nucleotides not matched to a gene: 12. The CDR3 has 18 amino acids. Looked up from germline, CDR1 is LNHDA and CDR2 is SQIVND (reference sequence).

The chain carries TRBV15 and TRBJ2-7; the D gene could be TRBD1 or TRBD2 (5 bases each). CDR1 and CDR2 (germline): LNHNV, YYDKDF (reference sequence). The CDR3 consists of 15 residues. V was trimmed by 5 bases and J by 3 bases, leaving 17 bases between them. As DNA, the CDR3 is TGTGCCACCAGCGCCGGGACCACGGCCCACTACGAGCAGTACTTC. It translates to CATSAGTTAHYEQYF. The entire variable domain, with the rest obtained from reference TRBV15 and TRBJ2-7, is as follows: DAMVIQNPRYQVTQFGKPVTLSCSQTLNHNVMYWYQQKSSQAPKLLFHYYDKDFNNEADTPDNFQSRRPNTSFCFLDIRSPGLGDTAMYLCATSAGTTAHYEQYFGPGTRLTVT.

The CDR3: CASNFGTANSPLHF. Written as DNA, the CDR3 is TGTGCCAGCAATTTCGGGACGGCTAATTCACCCCTCCACTTT. The chain carries TRBV6-4 and TRBJ1-6; tentative D call: TRBD1 (5 bases). V lost 7 bases to trimming and J lost 6 bases, with 13 bases between them. CDR3 length: 14 amino acids. Germline CDR1 is MRHNA and CDR2 is SNTAGT.

The rearrangement links TRBV6-2 or TRBV6-3 to TRBJ2-5; TRBD1 might be the D (6 bases). V lost 2 bases to trimming and J lost 2 bases, with 12 bases between them. Per germline, CDR1 MNHEY and CDR2 SVGEGT. CDR3 length: 15 residues. The chain's CDR3 is CASSYRGQPQETQYF. The CDR3 DNA sequence: TGTGCCAGCAGTTACCGAGGACAGCCTCAAGAGACCCAGTACTTC.

This clone was observed a single time. This sequence joins TRBV5-6 and TRBJ2-7; D remains unclear. Germline V gene data show CDR1 as SGHDT and CDR2 as YYEEEE. Trimming stripped 3 bases from V and 3 bases from J, with 7 bases between. This CDR3 contains 12 residues. CDR3 bases: TGTGCCAGCAGCTCCTCGTACTACGAGCAGTACTTC. This codes for CASSSSYYEQYF.

CDR3 nucleotides: TGCGCCAGCAGCGGCAGGGTAGACGGCGAGCAGTACTTC. Its protein product is CASSGRVDGEQYF. The chain carries TRBV10-1 and TRBJ2-7; a weak D match, TRBD1 (5 bases). V shed 6 bases and J shed 6 bases, with 15 bases lying between them. Germline V gives CDR1 WNHNN, CDR2 SYGVQD (reference sequence). There are 13 residues in the CDR3.

V gene TRBV19 combines with J gene TRBJ2-1; 10 bases line up with TRBD2. The CDR3 is made up of 15 amino acids. V shed 7 bases, J shed 4 bases, and the junction held 7 bases outside the gene matches. Looked up from germline, CDR1 is LNHDA and CDR2 is SQIVND (reference sequence). The CDR3 region is CASTELAGNYNEQFF. The CDR3 nucleotides are TGTGCCAGTACCGAACTAGCGGGAAATTACAATGAGCAGTTCTTC.

Only one count was recorded for this clone. The CDR3 here is CASSVGYSSGNTIYF. CDR3 coding DNA: TGTGCCAGCAGCGTAGGGTACTCCAGTGGAAACACCATATATTTT. The chain recombines TRBV9 with TRBJ1-3; D ambiguous. The CDR3 contains 15 residues. Germline V gene sequence: CDR1 SGDLS, CDR2 YYNGEE. V shed 0 bases and J shed 3 bases, with 10 bases lying between them.

The chain links TRBV7-2 to TRBJ1-5; 10 bases align to TRBD1. The CDR3 totals 17 residues. J was trimmed by 6 bases and V by 1 base; bases with no gene match: 9. Per the germline V gene, CDR1 is SGHTA and CDR2 is FQGNSA. CDR3 in amino acids: CASSLVGWDRGGQPQHF. CDR3 DNA sequence: TGTGCCAGCAGCTTAGTTGGGTGGGACAGGGGCGGTCAGCCCCAGCATTTT.

This clone is a singleton in its sample. This chain connects TRBV6-5 to TRBJ1-2, with TRBD1 matching 9 bases. CDR3 length: 15 amino acids. CDR1 and CDR2 from the germline V gene are MNHEY and SVGAGI. J lost 2 bases, V lost 5 bases, and 6 bases had no gene match. The chain's CDR3 is CASSTHGTGNYGYTF. Written as DNA, the CDR3 is TGTGCCAGCAGTACCCACGGGACAGGGAACTATGGCTACACCTTC.

This clone turned up a few times. The chain recombines TRBV7-9 with TRBJ1-4; weak D call: TRBD1 (5 bases). CDR3 size: 15 residues. Germline loops: CDR1 SEHNR, CDR2 FQNEAQ (reference sequence). V was shortened by 1 base and J by 10 bases, with 16 bases between the two germline ends. The CDR3 DNA is TGTGCCAGCAGCTTAGTTTTAGTGCAGGGCGGAAAACTGTTTTTT. Its translation is CASSLVLVQGGKLFF.

The chain uses TRBV4-2 and TRBJ2-7; 9 bases agree with TRBD1. From germline, CDR1 is LGHNA and CDR2 YNFKEQ. This CDR3 is 18 amino acids long. The V gene end was trimmed by 0 bases and the J gene end by 4 bases; junction bases not matched to a gene: 13. The CDR3 DNA is TGTGCCAGCAGCCAAGATGGGACCCTGGGGACAGGGATGTACGAGCAGTACTTC. It codes for CASSQDGTLGTGMYEQYF.